This TCR beta chain was profiled in a study of T cells in Graves' hyperthyroidism and ophthalmopathy. Using RNA transcripts as the source, TCR beta CDR3 regions were amplified. HTBI primers were used for first-round RT-PCR of the TCR CDR3. One entry per CDR3 protein, called by TCRdb with MiXCR from the multiplex PCR reads. The data show roughly 520,000 distinct CDR3 sequences, with around 22% seen just once and approximately 10% held by the top ten. The V end lost 2 bases, the J end lost 2 bases, and 13 bases lay between the germline ends. Germline V gene data show CDR1 as MGHRA and CDR2 as YSYEKL. The CDR3 has 15 residues. This clonotype occurred many times.

Sequenced sample: blood. This TCR was recovered from a woman younger than 45 with Graves' ophthalmopathy. V is TRBV4-1 and J is TRBJ2-7, with a weak D call TRBD1 (5 bases). CDR3 nucleotides: TGCGCCAGCAGCCAATGGCCGCGACAGACCTACGAGCAGTACTTC. Translation gives CASSQWPRQTYEQYF.